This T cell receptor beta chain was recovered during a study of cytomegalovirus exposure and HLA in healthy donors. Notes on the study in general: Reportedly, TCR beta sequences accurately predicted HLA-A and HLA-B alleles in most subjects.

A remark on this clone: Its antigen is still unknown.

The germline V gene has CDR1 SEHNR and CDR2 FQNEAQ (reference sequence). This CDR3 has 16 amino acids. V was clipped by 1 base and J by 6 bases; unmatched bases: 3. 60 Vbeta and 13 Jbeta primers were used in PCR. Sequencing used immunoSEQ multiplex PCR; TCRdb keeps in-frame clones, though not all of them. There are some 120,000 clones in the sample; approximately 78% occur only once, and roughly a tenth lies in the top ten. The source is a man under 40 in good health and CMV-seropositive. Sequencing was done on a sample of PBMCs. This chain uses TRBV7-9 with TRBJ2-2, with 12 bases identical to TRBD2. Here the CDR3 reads CASSLVRTSGAGELFF. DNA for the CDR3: TGTGCCAGCAGCTTAGTCCGGACTAGCGGGGCCGGGGAGCTGTTTTTT.